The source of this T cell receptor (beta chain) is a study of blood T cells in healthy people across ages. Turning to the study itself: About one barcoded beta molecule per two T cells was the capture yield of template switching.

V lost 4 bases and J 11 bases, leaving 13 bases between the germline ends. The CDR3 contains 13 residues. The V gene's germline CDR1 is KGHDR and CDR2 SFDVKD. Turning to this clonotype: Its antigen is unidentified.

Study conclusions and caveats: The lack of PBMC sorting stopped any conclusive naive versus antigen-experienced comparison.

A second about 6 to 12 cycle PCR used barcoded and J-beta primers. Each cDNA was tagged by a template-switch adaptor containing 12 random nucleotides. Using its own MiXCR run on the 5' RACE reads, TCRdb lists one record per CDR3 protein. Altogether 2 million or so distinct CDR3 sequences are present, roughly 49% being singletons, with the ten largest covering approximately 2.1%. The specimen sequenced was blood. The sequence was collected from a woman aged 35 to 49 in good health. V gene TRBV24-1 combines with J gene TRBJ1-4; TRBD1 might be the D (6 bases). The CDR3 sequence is CATSEETGRKLFF. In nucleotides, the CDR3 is TGTGCCACCAGTGAAGAAACAGGGCGTAAACTGTTTTTT.